The 26 T cell receptor beta chains presented below share a single source sample, sequenced in a study of blood T cell repertoires in COVID-19. The method was immunoSEQ multiplex PCR; TCRdb's version includes in-frame clones alone and lacks a portion of them. Counted here are 150,000 to 200,000 clones, more than 75% occurring once; the ten biggest clones make up less than 20%. Sequencing used PBMCs or T cells enriched from blood (not recorded which). These receptors were taken from a woman aged 45 to 65 with acute COVID-19.

This sequence joins TRBV10-1 and TRBJ1-5; the D is unclear. The CDR3 spans 15 residues. Germline-derived CDR1 and CDR2 are WNHNN and SYGVQD (reference sequence). V gave up 3 bases and J gave up 10 bases, with 19 bases separating them. The DNA for the CDR3 is TGCGCCAGCAGTGACGAGGCGGCTGAATCAGAACCCCAGCATTTT. Its translation is CASSDEAAESEPQHF.

J is TRBJ2-7 and V is TRBV7-2; D may be TRBD2 (5 bases). The CDR3 is 15 residues long. Trimming stripped 1 base from V and 1 base from J, with 11 bases between. In germline, CDR1 is SGHTA, CDR2 FQGNSA. CDR3 sequence: CASSLGPSLSYEQYV. The CDR3, as DNA: TGTGCCAGCAGCTTAGGGCCTAGCTTGTCCTACGAGCAGTACGTC.

V is TRBV5-4 and J is TRBJ1-1; no clear D. Germline loops: CDR1 SGHNT, CDR2 YYREEE (reference sequence). The CDR3 has 15 amino acids. The V and J ends lost 5 bases and 3 bases respectively, with 17 bases between them. The CDR3 spells CASRPGGREDTEAFF. CDR3 DNA: TGTGCCAGCAGGCCTGGCGGTAGGGAGGACACTGAAGCTTTCTTT. The full variable domain, completed using reference TRBV5-4 and TRBJ1-1, is ETGVTQSPTHLIKTRGQQVTLRCSSQSGHNTVSWYQQALGQGPQFIFQYYREEENGRGNFPPRFSGLQFPNYSSELNVNALELDDSALYLCASRPGGREDTEAFFGQGTRLTVV.

A few counts support this clone. V usage is TRBV2 and J usage is TRBJ1-3; D is perhaps TRBD1 (6 bases). Germline V gives CDR1 SNHLY, CDR2 FYNNEI. V lost 4 bases and J 0 bases, leaving 16 bases between the germline ends. The CDR3 length is 17 residues. CDR3 amino acids: CASSGFQGNPSGNTIYF. DNA of the CDR3: TGTGCCAGCAGTGGGTTTCAGGGGAACCCCTCTGGAAACACCATATATTTT.

This rearrangement joins TRBV7-9 to TRBJ1-1; the D gene is possibly TRBD1 (5 bases). The V gene's germline CDR1 is SEHNR and CDR2 FQNEAQ (reference sequence). V lost 1 base, J lost 5 bases, and 8 bases lay in between. The CDR3 sequence is 13 residues long. The CDR3 region has the DNA TGTGCCAGCAGCTTAGGGGGGGTGACTGAAGCTTTCTTT. Its translation: CASSLGGVTEAFF. Full variable domain (remainder filled in from reference TRBV7-9 and TRBJ1-1): DTGVSQNPRHKITKRGQNVTFRCDPISEHNRLYWYRQTLGQGPEFLTYFQNEAQLEKSRLLSDRFSAERPKGSFSTLEIQRTEQGDSAMYLCASSLGGVTEAFFGQGTRLTVV.

The sample holds a few counts of this clone. The J gene is TRBJ1-3, the V gene TRBV4-1; D remains ambiguous. CDR1 is MGHRA and CDR2 is YSYEKL in the germline V gene. There are 14 residues in the CDR3. Trimming removed 1 base from V and 3 bases from J, with 7 bases in between. CDR3 nucleotide sequence: TGCGCCAGCAGCCAAGCCCGAGGTGGAAACACCATATATTTT. Its protein is CASSQARGGNTIYF.

The chain employs TRBV5-1 and TRBJ1-6, with 8 bases lining up with TRBD1. This CDR3 has 15 residues. Germline V CDR1 and CDR2: SGHRS, YFSETQ. Trimming cost V 6 bases and J 5 bases; bases outside gene matches: 7. The CDR3 DNA sequence: TGCGCCAGCAAGCCCCAGGGGGCGGATAATTCACCCCTCCACTTT. This translates into CASKPQGADNSPLHF. Full variable domain (outside the CDR3, taken from reference TRBV5-1 and TRBJ1-6): KAGVTQTPRYLIKTRGQQVTLSCSPISGHRSVSWYQQTPGQGLQFLFEYFSETQRNKGNFPGRFSGRQFSNSRSEMNVSTLELGDSALYLCASKPQGADNSPLHFGNGTRLTVT.

This rearrangement joins TRBV28 to TRBJ1-3; D gene ambiguous. The CDR3 is 12 residues long. V was cut by 5 bases and J by 4 bases, with 6 bases left in between. Germline V gene sequence: CDR1 MDHEN, CDR2 SYDVKM. CDR3 region: CASSLQGNTIYF. In DNA, the CDR3 is TGTGCCAGCAGTCTTCAGGGAAACACCATATATTTT.

The chain is built from TRBV7-8 and TRBJ1-2; D possibly corresponds to TRBD1 (5 bases). CDR3 size: 14 residues. Trimming cost V 2 bases and J 6 bases, with 13 bases left between them. In germline, CDR1 is SGHVS, CDR2 FQNEAQ. CDR3 sequence (DNA): TGTGCCAGCAGCTTACGTGGCAGGGCGGATGGCTACACCTTC. Protein sequence: CASSLRGRADGYTF.

This clone has a handful of counts. The rearrangement joins TRBV7-8 to TRBJ2-5; TRBD1 aligns across 9 bases. Trimming cost V 5 bases and J 5 bases; bases outside gene matches: 12. Germline values: CDR1 SGHVS, CDR2 FQNEAQ. The CDR3 extends over 16 amino acids. The CDR3 DNA reads as TGTGCCAGCAGCCCTAATGAGACAGGGGGATGGGAGACCCAGTACTTC. Amino acid sequence: CASSPNETGGWETQYF.

About this clone itself: A clone one base away is much larger, so this may be a read error. The V gene is TRBV11-2, the J gene TRBJ1-2, with 7 bases lining up with TRBD1. Germline V lookup: CDR1 SGHAT, CDR2 FQNNGV. V lost 5 bases, J lost 3 bases, and 3 bases stayed unmatched. The length of the CDR3 is 13 residues. CDR3 DNA: TGTGCCAGCAGCCCCCAGGGGGACTATGGCTACACCTTC. Its translation: CASSPQGDYGYTF.

CDR3 DNA: TGTGCCAGCAGCGTACAGGGGGCAGCTGGAAACACCATATATTTT. Amino acids: CASSVQGAAGNTIYF. The V call is TRBV7-2, the J call TRBJ1-3, with 9 bases matching TRBD1. This CDR3 is built from 15 residues. Trimming removed 5 bases from V and 2 bases from J; junction bases left unmatched: 4. The germline V gene encodes CDR1 SGHTA and CDR2 FQGNSA. The full variable domain, its missing parts supplied by reference TRBV7-2 and TRBJ1-3, is GAGVSQSPSNKVTEKGKDVELRCDPISGHTALYWYRQSLGQGLEFLIYFQGNSAPDKSGLPSDRFSAERTGGSVSTLTIQRTQQEDSAVYLCASSVQGAAGNTIYFGEGSWLTVV.

As to this clone: The same CDR3 arises from other DNA sequences in this sample as well. The CDR3 coding sequence is TGTGCCAGCAGTCCCGGACAGGGTGGGTACAATGAGCAGTTCTTC. Translation gives CASSPGQGGYNEQFF. The chain uses TRBV6-5 and TRBJ2-1; 8 positions agree with TRBD1. The trim removed 5 bases at V and 4 bases at J, leaving 7 bases unmatched. Germline V gene sequence: CDR1 MNHEY, CDR2 SVGAGI. The length of the CDR3 is 15 residues.

This clone appeared a single time. The chain recombines TRBV4-2 with TRBJ2-3, with 9 bases matching TRBD2. CDR1 and CDR2 (germline): LGHNA, YNFKEQ. The CDR3 sequence is 17 residues long. V was clipped by 0 bases and J by 3 bases; unmatched bases: 7. The CDR3 region has the DNA TGTGCCAGCAGCCAAGATGGCGGGGGGGCGGGGACAGATACGCAGTATTTT. This gives the protein CASSQDGGGAGTDTQYF.

The chain is built from TRBV19 and TRBJ2-1; maybe TRBD2 (5 bases). The CDR3 length is 15 residues. The V end lost 2 bases, the J end lost 12 bases, and 20 bases lay between the germline ends. The germline V gene encodes CDR1 LNHDA and CDR2 SQIVND (reference sequence). CDR3 loop: CASSIYWERGTRQFF. The CDR3 DNA reads as TGTGCCAGTAGTATATATTGGGAACGGGGTACAAGGCAGTTCTTC.

V and J are TRBV27 and TRBJ2-3; weak D call: TRBD2 (6 bases). Germline V lookup: CDR1 MNHEY, CDR2 SMNVEV (reference sequence). There are 21 residues in the CDR3. Trimming left V 6 bases short and J 3 bases short, with 34 bases between. CDR3 amino acids: CASRRTRGGGASPRRTDTQYF. CDR3 nucleotides: TGTGCCAGCAGGCGAACTAGGGGCGGCGGGGCTAGCCCTCGGAGAACAGATACGCAGTATTTT.

V usage is TRBV28 and J usage is TRBJ2-7, with 11 bases identical to TRBD1. CDR3 length: 15 residues. Losses at the gene ends were 7 bases for V and 5 bases for J; bases not matched to a gene: 10. Germline values: CDR1 MDHEN, CDR2 SYDVKM. The CDR3 DNA follows: TGTGCCAGCACCCTAAGCGGACAGGGGGCGCACGAGCAGTACGTC. Protein: CASTLSGQGAHEQYV.

The chain recombines TRBV7-2 with TRBJ2-5, with 7 bases that match TRBD2. The CDR3 has 15 amino acids. CDR1 and CDR2 (germline): SGHTA, FQGNSA. Unmatched junction bases numbered 7, after V lost 2 bases and J lost 4 bases. The CDR3 sequence: CASSLQRGGGETQYF. CDR3 nucleotides: TGTGCCAGCAGCTTACAGCGGGGCGGAGGAGAGACCCAGTACTTC. Supplemented by reference TRBV7-2 and TRBJ2-5, the full variable domain reads GAGVSQSPSNKVTEKGKDVELRCDPISGHTALYWYRQSLGQGLEFLIYFQGNSAPDKSGLPSDRFSAERTGGSVSTLTIQRTQQEDSAVYLCASSLQRGGGETQYFGPGTRLLVL.

This clone turned up a few times. This sequence joins TRBV4-2 and TRBJ2-1; a possible D gene is TRBD2 (5 bases). The CDR3 consists of 16 residues. The germline gives CDR1 LGHNA, CDR2 YNFKEQ. Trimming shortened V by 1 base and J by 9 bases, and 19 bases separated the two germline ends. The CDR3 DNA reads as TGTGCCAGCAGCCAAGTTGATCGGGGTGGTTCCGGTGAGCAGTTCTTC. It encodes CASSQVDRGGSGEQFF.

J is TRBJ2-2 and V is TRBV7-9, with 10 bases aligning to TRBD2. The CDR3 has 17 amino acids. CDR1 and CDR2 (germline): SEHNR, FQNEAQ (reference sequence). V lost 3 bases and J lost 0; bases outside the gene matches: 4. The CDR3 bases are TGTGCCAGCAGCTTGAGTAGCGGGGGGCCGAACACCGGGGAGCTGTTTTTT. Translation gives CASSLSSGGPNTGELFF.

V and J are TRBV27 and TRBJ1-1; the match to TRBD1 covers 8 bases. The CDR3 contains 15 residues. The V gene's germline CDR1 is MNHEY and CDR2 SMNVEV (reference sequence). Germline trimming cut 2 bases from V and 8 bases from J; bases unmatched to any gene: 10. CDR3 region: CASSLMGQASTEAFF. The DNA of the CDR3 is TGTGCCAGCAGTTTAATGGGACAGGCGTCGACGGAAGCTTTCTTT.

In this sample, this clone turned up a few times. The rearrangement joins TRBV7-2 to TRBJ1-1; D not resolved. Germline V gives CDR1 SGHTA, CDR2 FQGNSA. Between the trimmed V and J ends, which lost 0 bases and 1 base, there was a span of 9 bases. The CDR3 runs 15 residues. The DNA for the CDR3 is TGTGCCAGCAGCTTAGCAGCGGATCCGAACACTGAAGCTTTCTTT. As protein: CASSLAADPNTEAFF.

A note on this clone: The junction and the germline gene differ at one end; a read error may be behind it. The rearrangement uses TRBV7-7 and TRBJ2-5, with TRBD2 matching 14 bases. The CDR3 consists of 15 residues. The V gene's germline CDR1 is SSHAT and CDR2 FNYEAQ (reference sequence). CDR3 sequence: CASSPGLAGAETQYF. The CDR3 nucleotides are TGTGCTAGCAGCCCGGGACTAGCGGGGGCAGAGACCCAGTACTTC.

The chain links TRBV3-1 (or the pseudogene TRBV3-2) to TRBJ1-4; 7 bases map to TRBD1. The V gene end was trimmed by 4 bases and the J gene end by 7 bases; junction bases not matched to a gene: 9. The CDR3 covers 15 residues. Germline V lookup: CDR1 LGHDT, CDR2 YNNKEL (reference sequence). CDR3 loop: CASSLRGGAGEKLFF. The CDR3 coding sequence is TGTGCCAGCAGCCTTAGAGGGGGCGCTGGTGAAAAACTGTTTTTT.

This clone has a handful of counts. The J gene is TRBJ2-2, the V gene TRBV4-3; 9 nucleotides line up with TRBD2. V lost 4 bases to trimming and J lost 1 base; unmatched junction nucleotides: 7. This CDR3 is 17 amino acids long. Germline V CDR1 and CDR2: LGHNA, YSLEER. The CDR3 DNA sequence: TGCGCCAGCAGCCGAGGTAGCGGGGGTTTGAACACCGGGGAGCTGTTTTTT. Residues: CASSRGSGGLNTGELFF.

The chain uses TRBV18 and TRBJ1-4; a weak D match, TRBD1 (5 bases). Germline V gives CDR1 KGHSH, CDR2 LQKENI. Trimming stripped 5 bases from V and 8 bases from J, with 12 bases between. This CDR3 has 13 amino acids. CDR3 DNA sequence: TGTGCCAGCTCATCTGGGGCGGAGGAAAAACTGTTTTTT. This sequence encodes CASSSGAEEKLFF.